The source of this T cell receptor beta chain is a study of OX40 agonist ivuxolimab in advanced cancers. The repertoire was sequenced with immunoSEQ multiplex PCR; TCRdb's copy has only in-frame clones and lacks some. The sample yields roughly 70,000 clones, around 90% seen once. Any history of autoimmune disease or systemic immunosuppression disqualified patients. This clone was seen just once. V shed 2 bases and J shed 4 bases, with 16 bases lying between them. Germline-derived CDR1 and CDR2 are KGHSH and LQKENI. The CDR3 length is 16 residues. The V gene is TRBV18, the J gene TRBJ2-3; D possibly matches TRBD1 or TRBD2 (5 bases each). The specimen comprised CD4+ or CD8+ T cells sorted from blood, sampled in a trial of the OX40 agonist ivuxolimab. This TCR was recovered from an adult with an advanced solid tumor such as melanoma, head and neck, liver or kidney cancer. The CDR3 spells CASSPRAAGSADTQYF. CDR3 nucleotides: TGTGCCAGCTCACCAAGAGCGGCAGGGTCAGCAGATACGCAGTATTTT.